This entry lists 9 T cell receptor beta chains sequenced from one sample in a study of follicular helper T cells after annual influenza vaccination. Assay: immunoSEQ multiplex PCR; the TCRdb copy retains only in-frame clones and omits some. The top ten clones hold about 0.53% of a sample with 6,500 to 7,500 clones, around 85% of them seen once. The time point: 2015-2016 season, 7 days after influenza vaccination. Material: CXCR5- memory CD4+ T cells sorted from blood, obtained 7 days after influenza vaccination. All receptors come from an adult who received the influenza vaccine.

The CDR3 region is CASSYRWGDPQYF. DNA of the CDR3: TGTGCCAGCAGTTACCGTTGGGGGGACCCCCAGTACTTC. The chain combines TRBV6-5 with TRBJ2-5, with D perhaps matching TRBD2 (6 bases). CDR1 and CDR2 (germline): MNHEY, SVGAGI. The CDR3 loop spans 13 amino acids. V lost 2 bases and J lost 9, with 13 bases in between.

V is TRBV13 and J is TRBJ2-4; a weak D match, TRBD2 (6 bases). Trimming removed 5 bases at V and 4 bases at J, with 18 bases between. CDR3 size: 16 residues. The germline gives CDR1 PRHDT, CDR2 FYEKMQ (reference sequence). In nucleotides, the CDR3 is TGTGCCAGCAGCGGCGGGGCCGCGATGAGAAAAAACATTCAGTACTTC. This sequence encodes CASSGGAAMRKNIQYF.

V and J are TRBV7-2 and TRBJ1-2; D may be TRBD1 (6 bases). CDR3 length: 15 amino acids. Trimming cost V 4 bases and J 0 bases, with 12 bases left between them. CDR1 and CDR2 from the germline V gene are SGHTA and FQGNSA. CDR3 sequence (DNA): TGTGCCAGCAGCTCAGGACAGATGACTAACTATGGCTACACCTTC. Protein product: CASSSGQMTNYGYTF.

The gene calls are TRBV5-1 and TRBJ2-5; D unclear. Germline V gene sequence: CDR1 SGHRS, CDR2 YFSETQ. The germline V and J ends were trimmed by 1 base and 2 bases, with 9 bases remaining between them. The CDR3 loop spans 14 amino acids. The CDR3 region is CASSLMARQETQYF. The DNA of the CDR3 is TGCGCCAGCAGCTTGATGGCACGGCAAGAGACCCAGTACTTC.

The V gene is TRBV14, the J gene TRBJ1-2; 7 nucleotides agree with TRBD1. V lost 3 bases to trimming and J lost 4 bases; unmatched junction nucleotides: 8. From germline, CDR1 is SGHDN and CDR2 FVKESK. The CDR3 spans 15 residues. Written as DNA, the CDR3 is TGTGCCAGCAGCCAGGTGGGACAGCAACTCTATGGCTACACCTTC. Encoded protein: CASSQVGQQLYGYTF.

This chain joins TRBV7-9 and TRBJ1-4; tentatively, D is TRBD1 (6 bases). The germline V gene encodes CDR1 SEHNR and CDR2 FQNEAQ (reference sequence). V was pared by 0 bases and J by 8 bases, with 13 bases between. CDR3 length: 15 amino acids. The DNA of the CDR3 is TGTGCCAGCAGCTTAGCGAGGGCGCAGGGGGAAAAACTGTTTTTT. The encoded protein is CASSLARAQGEKLFF.

The chain is built from TRBV2 and TRBJ1-1, with a tentative D call TRBD1 (5 bases). The CDR3 runs 15 residues. Germline V gene data show CDR1 as SNHLY and CDR2 as FYNNEI. V shed 6 bases and J shed 0 bases, with 14 bases lying between them. The CDR3 is CASSGGLGLNTEAFF. CDR3 sequence (DNA): TGTGCCAGCAGCGGGGGTTTGGGGCTGAACACTGAAGCTTTCTTT.

V usage is TRBV5-8 and J usage is TRBJ2-5, with D perhaps TRBD1 or TRBD2 (5 bases each). The germline V gene encodes CDR1 SGHTS and CDR2 YDEGEE. Trimming cost V 6 bases and J 3 bases, with 15 bases left between them. CDR3 length: 14 residues. CDR3 protein: CASTPWDGEETQYF. In DNA form, the CDR3 reads TGTGCCAGCACCCCCTGGGACGGGGAAGAGACCCAGTACTTC.

The J gene is TRBJ1-3, the V gene TRBV7-9; D is perhaps TRBD1 (6 bases). V lost 5 bases to trimming and J lost 4 bases, with 9 bases between them. CDR1 is SEHNR and CDR2 is FQNEAQ in the germline V gene (reference sequence). The CDR3 covers 13 residues. The CDR3: CASSRTAGNTIYF. The CDR3 DNA sequence: TGTGCCAGCAGCAGGACAGCAGGAAACACCATATATTTT. Using reference TRBV7-9 and TRBJ1-3 for the parts outside the CDR3, the full variable domain is DTGVSQNPRHKITKRGQNVTFRCDPISEHNRLYWYRQTLGQGPEFLTYFQNEAQLEKSRLLSDRFSAERPKGSFSTLEIQRTEQGDSAMYLCASSRTAGNTIYFGEGSWLTVV.